This is a list of T cell receptor beta chains from one sample in a study of T cells after yellow fever vaccination. MiXCR was run by TCRdb on the 5' RACE reads, yielding one entry per CDR3 protein. The data show roughly 120,000 distinct CDR3 sequences, 6.5% to 9% seen once. The material was CD4+ T cells sorted from PBMCs, obtained around 45 days after the first yellow fever vaccination. The receptors stem from a man between 18 and 29 years old who received the YFV17D yellow fever vaccine. Each CDR3 is given with its conserved first and last residue. Fields, in order: clone size, V gene, J gene, D gene, CDR3 protein, CDR3 DNA. D genes are given only for firm matches. Size is stated as how often the clone was seen (once, few, many) or a class if it is expanded.

clone_size: many; v_call: TRBV4-3; j_call: TRBJ2-3; d_call: .; cdr3_aa: CASSHAQGDDTQYF; cdr3_nt: TGCGCCAGCAGCCACGCCCAGGGTGACGATACGCAGTATTTT
clone_size: few; v_call: TRBV29-1; j_call: TRBJ2-7; d_call: .; cdr3_aa: CSVETDSYEQYF; cdr3_nt: TGCAGCGTTGAAACAGACTCCTACGAGCAGTACTTC
clone_size: many; v_call: TRBV6-5; j_call: TRBJ1-2; d_call: TRBD1; cdr3_aa: CASSYAGQGALYGYTF; cdr3_nt: TGTGCCAGCAGTTACGCGGGACAGGGGGCACTCTATGGCTACACCTTC
clone_size: many; v_call: TRBV7-2; j_call: TRBJ1-5; d_call: TRBD1; cdr3_aa: CASSQGQNQPQHF; cdr3_nt: TGTGCCAGCAGCCAGGGACAGAATCAGCCCCAGCATTTT
clone_size: many; v_call: TRBV29-1; j_call: TRBJ2-7; d_call: .; cdr3_aa: CSVADRAYEQYF; cdr3_nt: TGCAGCGTTGCCGACAGAGCCTACGAGCAGTACTTC
clone_size: many; v_call: TRBV7-9; j_call: TRBJ1-2; d_call: .; cdr3_aa: CASSSGQFYDYGYTF; cdr3_nt: TGTGCCAGCAGCTCTGGGCAGTTCTACGACTATGGCTACACCTTC
clone_size: many; v_call: TRBV7-3; j_call: TRBJ2-3; d_call: .; cdr3_aa: CASSLQGITDTQYF; cdr3_nt: TGTGCCAGCAGCTTACAGGGGATCACAGATACGCAGTATTTT
clone_size: many; v_call: TRBV12-3/TRBV12-4; j_call: TRBJ2-1; d_call: .; cdr3_aa: CASSLNEQFF; cdr3_nt: TGTGCCAGCAGTTTAAATGAGCAGTTCTTC
clone_size: many; v_call: TRBV7-9; j_call: TRBJ1-2; d_call: TRBD1; cdr3_aa: CASSLSDRGLRGYTF; cdr3_nt: TGTGCCAGCAGCTTAAGCGACAGGGGGCTCCGAGGCTACACCTTC
clone_size: many; v_call: TRBV6-5; j_call: TRBJ2-5; d_call: .; cdr3_aa: CASSPRAEETQYF; cdr3_nt: TGTGCCAGCAGTCCCCGGGCCGAAGAGACCCAGTACTTC
clone_size: many; v_call: TRBV5-5; j_call: TRBJ2-3; d_call: .; cdr3_aa: CASSLQATDTQYF; cdr3_nt: TGTGCCAGCAGCTTGCAGGCCACAGATACGCAGTATTTT
clone_size: many; v_call: TRBV11-1; j_call: TRBJ1-6; d_call: TRBD1; cdr3_aa: CASSFFTGGNSPLHF; cdr3_nt: TGTGCCAGCAGCTTCTTCACAGGGGGGAATTCACCCCTCCACTTT
clone_size: many; v_call: TRBV20-1; j_call: TRBJ1-4; d_call: TRBD1; cdr3_aa: CSARQGAANEKLFF; cdr3_nt: TGCAGTGCTAGACAGGGGGCTGCTAATGAAAAACTGTTTTTT
clone_size: few; v_call: TRBV7-2; j_call: TRBJ1-2; d_call: TRBD1; cdr3_aa: CASRTQGANGYTF; cdr3_nt: TGTGCCAGCAGGACACAGGGGGCTAATGGCTACACCTTC
clone_size: many; v_call: TRBV3-1; j_call: TRBJ2-7; d_call: .; cdr3_aa: CASSHSSQGSYEQYF; cdr3_nt: TGTGCCAGCAGCCACTCATCCCAGGGGTCCTACGAGCAGTACTTC
clone_size: few; v_call: TRBV6-5; j_call: TRBJ1-2; d_call: .; cdr3_aa: CASSYSTRANYGYTF; cdr3_nt: TGTGCCAGCAGTTACTCGACAAGAGCTAACTATGGCTACACCTTC